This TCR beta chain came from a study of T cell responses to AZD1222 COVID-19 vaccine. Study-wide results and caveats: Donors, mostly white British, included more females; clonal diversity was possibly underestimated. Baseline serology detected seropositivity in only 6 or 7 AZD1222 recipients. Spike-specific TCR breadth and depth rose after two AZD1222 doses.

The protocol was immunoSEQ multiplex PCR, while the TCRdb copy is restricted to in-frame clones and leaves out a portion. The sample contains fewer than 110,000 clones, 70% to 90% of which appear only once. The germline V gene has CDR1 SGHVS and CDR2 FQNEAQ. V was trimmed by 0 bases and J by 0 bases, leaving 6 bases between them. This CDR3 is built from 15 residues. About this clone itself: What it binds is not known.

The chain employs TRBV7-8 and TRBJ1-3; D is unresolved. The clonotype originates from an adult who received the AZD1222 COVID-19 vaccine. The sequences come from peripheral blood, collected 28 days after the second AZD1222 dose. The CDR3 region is CASSLARTSGNTIYF. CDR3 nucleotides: TGTGCCAGCAGCTTAGCTCGGACCTCTGGAAACACCATATATTTT.